The 28 T cell receptor beta chains in this list originate from one sample, sequenced in a study of T cells in Graves' hyperthyroidism and ophthalmopathy. Amplification targeted TCR beta CDR3 regions from RNA transcripts. A set of HTBI primers served as the primers for a first-round RT-PCR of the TCR CDR3. One entry per CDR3 protein, called by TCRdb with MiXCR from the multiplex PCR reads. The table records 480,000 or so distinct CDR3 sequences, 46% of them present only once. Sequencing was carried out using peripheral blood or thyroid tissue (not recorded which). The receptor set was obtained from an adult woman with Graves' disease, either hyperthyroidism or ophthalmopathy (not recorded which).

The chain recombines TRBV7-9 with TRBJ1-1, with 7 bases identical to TRBD1. This CDR3 has 16 residues. Losses at the gene ends were 3 bases for V and 2 bases for J; bases not matched to a gene: 9. The germline V gene has CDR1 SEHNR and CDR2 FQNEAQ (reference sequence). The CDR3 is CASSFSTGTPNTEAFF. CDR3 DNA sequence: TGTGCCAGCAGCTTCTCGACAGGGACACCTAACACTGAAGCTTTCTTT.

The J gene is TRBJ1-2, the V gene TRBV9; D remains unclear. The V gene's germline CDR1 is SGDLS and CDR2 YYNGEE. The V end lost 0 bases, the J end lost 4 bases, and 10 bases lay between the germline ends. This CDR3 region has 14 residues. CDR3 nucleotide sequence: TGTGCCAGCAGCGTAGTTGGAGCAACCTATGGCTACACCTTC. It translates to CASSVVGATYGYTF.

This chain connects TRBV10-3 to TRBJ1-5; 8 bases align to TRBD1. With 4 bases clipped from V and 14 bases from J, the junction kept 10 bases outside the gene matches. Germline V gene data show CDR1 as ENHRY and CDR2 as SYGVKD. The CDR3 has 13 amino acids. The chain's CDR3 is CAISGSTGAYEHF. CDR3 nucleotide sequence: TGTGCCATCAGTGGGTCGACAGGGGCCTACGAGCATTTT.

The V call is TRBV9, the J call TRBJ2-5, with a weak D call TRBD1 (6 bases). CDR3 size: 15 residues. V was cut by 0 bases and J by 5 bases, with 14 bases left in between. CDR1 is SGDLS, CDR2 YYNGEE, per germline. The CDR3 here is CASSVVGTFGETQYF. The DNA for the CDR3 is TGTGCCAGCAGCGTAGTAGGGACATTTGGGGAGACCCAGTACTTC.

The J gene is TRBJ2-5, the V gene TRBV20-1; 8 nucleotides align to TRBD2. With 3 bases clipped from V and 4 bases from J, the junction kept 7 bases outside the gene matches. This CDR3 has 14 amino acids. Germline CDR1 reads DFQATT; CDR2 reads SNEGSKA (reference sequence). The CDR3 nucleotides read TGCAGTGCTAGGTTAGCGGGACTGGCAGAGACCCAGTACTTC. Its protein product is CSARLAGLAETQYF.

V gene TRBV29-1 combines with J gene TRBJ1-2; the D gene is possibly TRBD1 (5 bases). V lost 3 bases to trimming and J lost 5 bases, with 10 bases between them. Per germline, CDR1 SQVTM and CDR2 ANQGSEA. The CDR3 spans 12 residues. CDR3 residues: CSVEGGAYGYTF. In DNA, the CDR3 is TGCAGCGTTGAGGGCGGGGCATATGGCTACACCTTC.

This chain's CDR3 is CASSPFRDRSSETQYF. CDR3 DNA: TGTGCCAGCAGCCCGTTCCGGGACAGAAGTTCAGAGACCCAGTACTTC. This chain links TRBV7-3 with TRBJ2-5, with 7 bases aligning to TRBD1. Germline assignment: CDR1 SGHTA and CDR2 FQGTGA. V shed 5 bases and J 4 bases; nucleotides not matched to a gene: 13. The CDR3 length is 16 residues.

This clonotype was recorded many times. The chain joins TRBV2 to TRBJ1-1; unclear D gene. The V end was cut by 8 bases, the J end by 2 bases, with 12 bases between. CDR1 SNHLY and CDR2 FYNNEI come from the germline V gene. The CDR3 runs to 13 residues. This CDR3 is CASVDDGNTEAFF. CDR3 coding DNA: TGTGCCAGCGTGGACGACGGAAACACTGAAGCTTTCTTT.

V usage is TRBV9 and J usage is TRBJ2-3; tentative D call: TRBD1 (7 bases). V lost 2 bases and J lost 4, with 14 bases in between. CDR3 length equals 15 residues. Looked up from germline, CDR1 is SGDLS and CDR2 is YYNGEE. CDR3 sequence reads: CASSVMEGAPDTQYF. Written as DNA, the CDR3 is TGTGCCAGCAGCGTTATGGAGGGGGCCCCAGATACGCAGTATTTT.

About this clonotype: At one boundary the junction diverges from the germline segment, which might be a read error. The V call is TRBV9, the J call TRBJ2-7; D is unresolved. Germline V gives CDR1 SGDLS, CDR2 YYNGEE. The CDR3 sequence is 16 residues long. For the CDR3, the DNA is TGCGCCAGCAGCTTGTGGTTTGAGGAACAGAGGTACGAGCAGTACTTC. This sequence encodes CASSLWFEEQRYEQYF.

Worth noting for this clonotype: The final CDR3 position lacks the conserved phenylalanine or tryptophan, pointing to a likely read error. The gene calls are TRBV10-3 and TRBJ1-1, with 7 bases lining up with TRBD1. In germline, CDR1 is ENHRY, CDR2 SYGVKD. This CDR3 has 12 residues. In DNA form, the CDR3 reads TGTGCCGTCAGGGGGGGGACTGATGAAGCTTTCCTT. It specifies CAVRGGTDEAFL.

The chain employs TRBV7-2 and TRBJ1-6; 9 positions match TRBD1. The CDR3 has 16 amino acids. Germline trimming cut 5 bases from V and 10 bases from J; bases unmatched to any gene: 12. The V gene's germline CDR1 is SGHTA and CDR2 FQGNSA. The CDR3 protein is CASSTASGTGISPLHF. As DNA, the CDR3 is TGTGCCAGCAGCACGGCAAGCGGGACAGGGATCTCACCCCTCCACTTT.

The gene calls are TRBV7-2 and TRBJ1-4; possibly TRBD1 for D (6 bases). The germline gives CDR1 SGHTA, CDR2 FQGNSA. CDR3 length equals 15 residues. Between the trimmed V and J ends, which lost 5 bases and 4 bases, there was a span of 14 bases. The DNA of the CDR3 is TGTGCCAGCAGCCATCGGACAGAACTTAATGAAAAACTGTTTTTT. It yields the protein CASSHRTELNEKLFF.

On this clonotype itself: The junction shows a germline mismatch at one end, possibly a read error. The CDR3 here is CSARAQILGYTF. The CDR3 DNA sequence: TGCAGTGCTAGAGCACAGATTCTTGGCTACACCTTT. The chain joins TRBV20-1 to TRBJ1-2; D remains unclear. Germline V lookup: CDR1 DFQATT, CDR2 SNEGSKA (reference sequence). The CDR3 totals 12 residues.

The rearrangement joins TRBV7-9 to TRBJ1-2; D is perhaps TRBD1 (5 bases). CDR1 is SEHNR and CDR2 is FQNEAQ in the germline V gene (reference sequence). V was pared by 7 bases and J by 4 bases, with 16 bases between. This CDR3 is 14 amino acids long. CDR3: CASNFRQTIYGYTF. The DNA of the CDR3 is TGTGCCAGCAACTTTAGACAGACCATCTATGGCTACACCTTC.

This clonotype was observed a handful of times. The V call is TRBV29-1, the J call TRBJ1-2; possibly TRBD1 for D (6 bases). Germline CDR1 and CDR2: SQVTM and ANQGSEA. The CDR3 totals 12 residues. The germline V and J ends were trimmed by 4 bases and 6 bases, with 12 bases remaining between them. The CDR3 region is CSVGGTSHGYTF. CDR3 bases: TGCAGCGTTGGGGGGACAAGCCATGGCTACACCTTC.

The rearrangement uses TRBV10-3 and TRBJ2-7; 12 nucleotides line up with TRBD2. Germline assignment: CDR1 ENHRY and CDR2 SYGVKD. V lost 7 bases to trimming and J lost 4 bases; unmatched junction nucleotides: 5. This CDR3 contains 14 residues. The CDR3 DNA follows: TGTGCCATCATGGGGGGGACTAGCGGGTACGAGCAGTACTTC. Protein: CAIMGGTSGYEQYF.

Regarding this clonotype: Mismatch with germline at one junction end may stem from a read error. The chain couples TRBV7-2 to TRBJ2-7, with 8 bases fitting TRBD1. The CDR3 consists of 15 residues. The germline V gene encodes CDR1 SGHTA and CDR2 FQGNSA. The DNA for the CDR3 is TGTGCCGGCAGCTTAGCGCGGGACAGGAACTACGAGCAGTACTTC. It specifies CAGSLARDRNYEQYF.

The rearrangement uses TRBV19 and TRBJ1-1; 8 bases are a match to TRBD1. The CDR3 consists of 16 residues. Germline values: CDR1 LNHDA, CDR2 SQIVND (reference sequence). Germline trimming cut 5 bases from V and 0 bases from J; bases unmatched to any gene: 8. The CDR3 spells CASSSRTGLLNTEAFF. In DNA, the CDR3 is TGTGCCAGTAGTTCCCGGACAGGGCTTTTGAACACTGAAGCTTTCTTT.

This chain uses TRBV19 with TRBJ1-1; D not resolved. Per the germline V gene, CDR1 is LNHDA and CDR2 is SQIVND (reference sequence). The CDR3 runs to 17 residues. V shed 2 bases and J shed 4 bases, with 20 bases lying between them. The CDR3 protein is CASSISGHNQPGTEAFF. For the CDR3, the DNA is TGTGCCAGTAGTATAAGCGGGCACAATCAGCCCGGCACTGAAGCTTTCTTT.

This clonotype was seen more than once but under ten times. This chain uses TRBV7-9 with TRBJ1-2, with D uncertain. The CDR3 spans 13 residues. V dropped 5 bases and J dropped 3 bases, with 10 bases sitting between them. CDR1 and CDR2 (germline): SEHNR, FQNEAQ (reference sequence). CDR3 in amino acids: CASSPQVDYGYTF. DNA for the CDR3: TGTGCCAGCAGCCCCCAGGTCGACTATGGCTACACCTTC.

There are many counts of this clonotype. The chain carries TRBV10-1 and TRBJ1-1; D may be TRBD1 (5 bases). This CDR3 has 13 residues. Trimming pared 2 bases from V and 1 base from J, leaving 5 bases between. Germline V gene sequence: CDR1 WNHNN, CDR2 SYGVQD (reference sequence). The CDR3 DNA reads as TGCGCCAGCAGTGAGGACAGGAACACTGAAGCTTTCTTT. Encoded protein: CASSEDRNTEAFF.

This clonotype was seen many times. The chain joins TRBV29-1 to TRBJ2-5; 8 bases are shared with TRBD1. J lost 5 bases, V lost 7 bases, and 9 bases had no gene match. CDR1 and CDR2 from the germline V gene are SQVTM and ANQGSEA. The CDR3 is 13 amino acids. CDR3 sequence (DNA): TGCAGCGGCGGAGGACAGGGCGCGGAGACCCAGTACTTC. As protein: CSGGGQGAETQYF.

This clonotype was seen just once. J is TRBJ1-4 and V is TRBV20-1, with D possibly being TRBD1 (5 bases). Trimming took 6 bases from V and 6 from J, leaving 14 bases between them. Germline V gene lookup returns CDR1 DFQATT and CDR2 SNEGSKA (reference sequence). This CDR3 contains 13 residues. The CDR3 nucleotides read TGCAGTGCCTCGGGGGGGTGGGATGAAAAACTGTTTTTT. Its translation: CSASGGWDEKLFF.

The CDR3 DNA sequence: TGTGCCAGTAGTCCTCGGGCAGGGGGCATTACTGAAAAACTGTTTTTT. Its translation is CASSPRAGGITEKLFF. V and J are TRBV19 and TRBJ1-4, with 8 bases aligning to TRBD1. The CDR3 covers 16 residues. Germline V gives CDR1 LNHDA, CDR2 SQIVND (reference sequence). The trim removed 5 bases at V and 7 bases at J, leaving 12 bases unmatched.

The CDR3 nucleotides are TGTGCCAGCAGCGACCGGGACAGTGAAGCTTTCTTT. Amino acids: CASSDRDSEAFF. The chain employs TRBV7-8 and TRBJ1-1, with 7 nucleotides matching TRBD1. V lost 5 bases and J lost 7; bases outside the gene matches: 4. In germline, CDR1 is SGHVS, CDR2 FQNEAQ. CDR3 length: 12 residues.

The rearrangement uses TRBV11-1 and TRBJ2-6; D possibly corresponds to TRBD1 (6 bases). The CDR3 loop spans 16 amino acids. Deletions cut 4 bases from V and 1 base from J, with 11 bases between. Looked up from germline, CDR1 is SGHAT and CDR2 is FQDESV (reference sequence). The chain's CDR3 is CASSSPTGSGANVLTF. The CDR3 DNA is TGTGCCAGCAGCTCACCTACAGGGTCTGGGGCCAACGTCCTGACTTTC. Together with reference TRBV11-1 and TRBJ2-6, the CDR3 gives the full variable domain: EAEVAQSPRYKITEKSQAVAFWCDPISGHATLYWYRQILGQGPELLVQFQDESVVDDSQLPKDRFSAERLKGVDSTLKIQPAELGDSAMYLCASSSPTGSGANVLTFGAGSRLTVL.

This clonotype appeared a few times. J is TRBJ1-5 and V is TRBV29-1; 9 nucleotides agree with TRBD1. The ends lost 7 bases at V and 5 bases at J; junction bases unmatched: 6. Per germline, CDR1 SQVTM and CDR2 ANQGSEA. CDR3 length: 13 amino acids. The CDR3 loop reads CSAAQGADQPQHF. The CDR3 DNA reads as TGCAGCGCCGCACAGGGGGCGGATCAGCCCCAGCATTTT.